The entry that follows covers one T cell receptor (beta chain) sequence. This clone appeared a single time. The antigen it recognizes is unknown. No base quality information exists; no much larger clone differs at one position. In the paper's terms, the time point label means: blood 2 weeks post-SBRT. The intended sense of this specimen's treatment or condition label: 15 Gy SBRT to primary tumor, nephrectomy 4 weeks later. To track tumor-enriched clonotypes, serial peripheral blood was sampled from radiation-treated patients at baseline and at 2 weeks and 4 weeks after SBRT. Renal cell carcinoma with clear cell pathology was present in all patients. The QIAamp DNA Blood Mini Kit (Qiagen) was used to prepare genomic DNA for TCR sequencing. The analyses included only samples that passed all quality control checks. This entry comes from a study of radiation and T cells in renal cell carcinoma (dated by TCRdb to the early 2020s). In terms of the full investigation: Samples were obtained from a clinical trial, in which 15 Gy stereotactic body radiation therapy was delivered to primary renal cell carcinomas and nephrectomy was performed 4 weeks later. Across all 55 or so samples, 4,000,000 or so unique CDR3 nucleotide sequences encoding roughly 2,800,000 unique CDR3 amino acid sequences were identified. TCR beta sequencing covered 53 samples in total, comprising some 25 tumors and approximately 27 peripheral blood samples. Paper-wide results and their limitations: Blood repertoire dynamics were not followed beyond 4 weeks after treatment. No pretreatment tumor biopsies were available, so the baseline intratumoral presence of clonotypes could not be determined. Top tumor clonotypes rose in blood from baseline to 2 weeks post-radiation, then contracted by 4 weeks, suggesting transient expansion of tumor-resident clones. With a single-armed trial design, the study had no way to address how radiation dose or scheduling affects the TCR repertoire.

TCR beta libraries were generated from genomic DNA with the immunoSEQ kit, following the manufacturer's recommendations. To prepare the libraries, a first multiplex PCR with proprietary primers was run, followed by a second PCR that added unique barcodes, and a bead cleanup was done after each round. A kit-provided positive control reaction and a negative control reaction were included in every sample batch. The final libraries underwent checking on an Agilent 4200 TapeStation D1000 ScreenTape, volumetric pooling, and quantification by qPCR. Sequencing was performed on an Illumina NextSeq500 with a MidOutput 150-cycle cartridge, and 156 Read1 and 15 Index1 cycles were run with kit custom primers. The pooled library was loaded at 1.0 pM, with an approximately 21% PhiX control spiked in. The source study handled its data this way. Vendor-processed data were analyzed in R, and a clonotype was defined as all T cells sharing the same CDR3 nucleotide sequence. In the clone abundance analyses, frequencies in each sample were normalized to that sample's 10,000 most abundant clones. Public T cell clones, which averaged fewer than five per sample, were excluded before analysis. An abundance difference of at least 32-fold between compartments was the criterion for calling clonotypes tumor-enriched or baseline blood-enriched. Clonotypes expanded or contracted between blood time points were identified with a beta-binomial differential abundance model. Tumor-blood repertoire similarity was measured with the Baroni-Urbani and Buser coefficient, and groups were compared using two-tailed Wilcoxon tests in R. TCRdb re-hosts the immuneACCESS table, in-frame sequences only. Its copies lack some clones; in the studies checked, an unresolved V gene accounts for under half of them, and the cause for the rest is not known. The V and J calls and clone size come from that table; D and trimming were worked out from the DNA. This sample comprises some 72,000 clones, over 80% of them detected only once. In total, the top ten clones hold 5.8% of the sample.

V is clipped by 7 bases and J by 2 bases, and the sequence between their germline boundaries is 13 bases long. The CDR3 runs 14 amino acids, cysteine and phenylalanine included. Only CDR3 DNA remains: 42 bases, in frame from the first base. CDR1 and CDR2, looked up from the germline V gene, are SGHAT and FQNNGV. The sample was blood, taken from a patient whose treatment included radiotherapy and nephrectomy. The rearranged segments are TRBV11-2 and TRBJ2-3; perhaps TRBD1 is the D gene, with 5 bases matching. This sequence originates from a man aged 55 to 70 with renal cell carcinoma. The CDR3 in this case is CASNQGRPTDTQYF. The DNA reads as follows: TGTGCCAGCAACCAGGGTCGTCCCACAGATACGCAGTATTTT. The reference TRBV11-2 and TRBJ2-3 proteins fill in what lies around the CDR3, so the full variable domain reads EAGVAQSPRYKIIEKRQSVAFWCNPISGHATLYWYQQILGQGPKLLIQFQNNGVVDDSQLPKDRFSAERLKGVDSTLKIQPAKLEDSAVYLCASNQGRPTDTQYFGPGTRLTVL.